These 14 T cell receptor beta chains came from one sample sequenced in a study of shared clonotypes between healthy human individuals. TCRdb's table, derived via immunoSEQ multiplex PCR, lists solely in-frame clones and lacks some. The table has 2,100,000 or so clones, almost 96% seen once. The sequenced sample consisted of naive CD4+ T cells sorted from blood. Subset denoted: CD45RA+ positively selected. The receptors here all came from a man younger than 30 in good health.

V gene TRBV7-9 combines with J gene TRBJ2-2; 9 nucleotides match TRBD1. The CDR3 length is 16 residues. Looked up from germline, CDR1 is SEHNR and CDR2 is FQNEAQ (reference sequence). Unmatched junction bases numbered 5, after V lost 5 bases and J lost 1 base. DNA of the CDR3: TGTGCCAGCAGCATACCGGGACAGGGGAACACCGGGGAGCTGTTTTTT. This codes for CASSIPGQGNTGELFF. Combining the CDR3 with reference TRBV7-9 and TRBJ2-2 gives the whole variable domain DTGVSQNPRHKITKRGQNVTFRCDPISEHNRLYWYRQTLGQGPEFLTYFQNEAQLEKSRLLSDRFSAERPKGSFSTLEIQRTEQGDSAMYLCASSIPGQGNTGELFFGEGSRLTVL.

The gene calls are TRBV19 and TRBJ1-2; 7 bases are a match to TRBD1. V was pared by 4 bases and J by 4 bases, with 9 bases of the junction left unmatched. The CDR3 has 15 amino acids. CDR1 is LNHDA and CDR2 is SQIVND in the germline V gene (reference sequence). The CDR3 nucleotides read TGTGCCAGTAGTACCGGGCCGGGACAGCTCTATGGCTACACCTTC. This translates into CASSTGPGQLYGYTF.

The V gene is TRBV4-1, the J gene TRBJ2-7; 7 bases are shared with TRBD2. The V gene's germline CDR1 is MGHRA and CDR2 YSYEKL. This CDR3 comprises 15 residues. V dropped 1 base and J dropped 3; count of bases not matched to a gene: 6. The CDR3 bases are TGCGCCAGCAGCCAAGGGCCCGGCGGGGGCTACGAGCAGTACTTC. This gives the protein CASSQGPGGGYEQYF.

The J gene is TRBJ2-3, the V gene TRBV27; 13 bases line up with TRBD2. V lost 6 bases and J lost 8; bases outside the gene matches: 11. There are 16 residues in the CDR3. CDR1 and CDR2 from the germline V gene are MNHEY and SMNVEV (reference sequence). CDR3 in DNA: TGTGCCAGCAGCTGGGGGACTAGCGGGGTTTTTGGTACGCAGTATTTT. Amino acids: CASSWGTSGVFGTQYF.

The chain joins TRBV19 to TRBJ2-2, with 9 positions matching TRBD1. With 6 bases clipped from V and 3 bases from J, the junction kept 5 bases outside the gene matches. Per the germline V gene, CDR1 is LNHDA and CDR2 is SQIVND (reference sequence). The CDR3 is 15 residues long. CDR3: CASRVRTGDTGELFF. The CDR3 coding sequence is TGTGCCAGTAGGGTCAGGACAGGGGACACCGGGGAGCTGTTTTTT.

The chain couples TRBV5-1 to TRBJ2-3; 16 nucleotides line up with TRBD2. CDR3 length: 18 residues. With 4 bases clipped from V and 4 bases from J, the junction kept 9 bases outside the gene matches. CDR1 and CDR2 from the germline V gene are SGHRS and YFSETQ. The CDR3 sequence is CASSPGTSGRAGSDTQYF. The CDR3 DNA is TGCGCCAGCAGCCCAGGGACTAGCGGGAGGGCCGGTTCAGATACGCAGTATTTT.

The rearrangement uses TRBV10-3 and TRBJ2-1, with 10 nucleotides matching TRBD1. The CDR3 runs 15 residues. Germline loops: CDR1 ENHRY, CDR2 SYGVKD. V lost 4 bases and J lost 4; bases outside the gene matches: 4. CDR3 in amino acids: CAISGGDRGYNEQFF. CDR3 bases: TGTGCCATCAGTGGGGGGGACAGGGGTTACAATGAGCAGTTCTTC.

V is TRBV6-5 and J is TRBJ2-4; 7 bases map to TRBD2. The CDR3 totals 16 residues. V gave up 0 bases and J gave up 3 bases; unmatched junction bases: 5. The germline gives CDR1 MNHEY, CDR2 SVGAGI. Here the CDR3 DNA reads TGTGCCAGCAGTTACTCGGCGGGGGATGGCAAAAACATTCAGTACTTC. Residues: CASSYSAGDGKNIQYF.

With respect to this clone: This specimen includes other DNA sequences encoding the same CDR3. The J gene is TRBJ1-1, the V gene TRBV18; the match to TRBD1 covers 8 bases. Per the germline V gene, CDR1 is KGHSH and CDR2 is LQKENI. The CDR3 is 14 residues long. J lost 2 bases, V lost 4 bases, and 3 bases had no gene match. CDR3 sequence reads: CASSQGQGNTEAFF. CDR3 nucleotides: TGTGCCAGCTCACAAGGACAGGGTAACACTGAAGCTTTCTTT.

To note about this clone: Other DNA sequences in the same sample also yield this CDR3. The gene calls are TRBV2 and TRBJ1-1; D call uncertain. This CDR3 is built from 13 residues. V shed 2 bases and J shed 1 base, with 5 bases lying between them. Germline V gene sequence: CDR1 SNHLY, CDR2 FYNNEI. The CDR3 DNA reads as TGTGCCAGCAGTGAACAGCGGAACACTGAAGCTTTCTTT. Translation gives CASSEQRNTEAFF.

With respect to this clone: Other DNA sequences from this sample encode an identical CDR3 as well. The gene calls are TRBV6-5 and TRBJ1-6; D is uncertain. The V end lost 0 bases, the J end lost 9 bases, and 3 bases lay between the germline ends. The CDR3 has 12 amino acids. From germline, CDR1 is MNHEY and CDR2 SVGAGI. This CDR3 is CASSYSGSPLHF. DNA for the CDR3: TGTGCCAGCAGTTACTCGGGTTCACCCCTCCACTTT.

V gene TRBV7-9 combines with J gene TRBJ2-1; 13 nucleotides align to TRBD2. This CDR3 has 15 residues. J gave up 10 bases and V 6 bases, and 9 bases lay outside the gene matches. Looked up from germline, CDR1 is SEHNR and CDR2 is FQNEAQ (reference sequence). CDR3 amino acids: CASSFGLAGAREQFF. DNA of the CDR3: TGTGCCAGCAGTTTCGGACTAGCGGGGGCCCGAGAGCAGTTCTTC.

The CDR3 sequence: CASSVSQGSQSGNTIYF. The CDR3 DNA is TGTGCCAGCAGCGTTTCACAGGGATCGCAGTCGGGAAACACCATATATTTT. This chain joins TRBV9 and TRBJ1-3; D might be TRBD1 (6 bases). V was cut by 2 bases and J by 4 bases, with 19 bases left in between. Germline CDR1 SGDLS, CDR2 YYNGEE. The CDR3 runs to 17 residues.

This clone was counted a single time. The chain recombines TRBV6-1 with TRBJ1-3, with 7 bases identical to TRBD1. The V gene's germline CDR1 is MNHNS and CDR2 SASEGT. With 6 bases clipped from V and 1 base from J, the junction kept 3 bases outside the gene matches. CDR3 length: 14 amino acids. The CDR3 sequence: CASRTGESGNTIYF. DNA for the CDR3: TGTGCCAGCAGAACAGGGGAATCTGGAAACACCATATATTTT.